This TCR beta chain was documented in a study of long-term antiretroviral therapy in people with HIV (dated by TCRdb to between 2021 and 2022). For the study in its entirety: The earliest samples were collected approximately a decade before the 2015 WHO recommendation for immediate ART, a period when ART was typically delayed until CD4 counts fell. No cross-contamination during QIAcube processing turned up in test extractions that ran a monoclonal T-cell line alongside around 32 polyclonal samples. Of the approximately 32 participants with HIV, approximately ten were female. A retrospective serial study tested whether changes in peripheral blood TRB repertoire composition and diversity were associated with ART initiation and durable HIV suppression. A total of around 190 cryopreserved PBMC samples came from 25 to 35 adults with confirmed HIV infection and were collected serially over a mean of approximately six years (range 1-12).

General study outcomes and caveats: Because cell numbers in pre-ART samples were limited, unsorted PBMC were profiled instead of sorted CD4+ and CD8+ T cells. The samples span the years 2004 to 2017, and the ART regimens used may be less effective than current regimens. At every time point, the repertoire was dominated by expanded TRB clones first identified before ART initiation, although this dominance fluctuated and, in many PLHIV, declined after ART. A significant increase in TRB diversity was found to be associated with ART initiation, although TRB diversity was observed to remain significantly below that of transplant donor controls even after long-term ART. Narrower CDR3 length ranges were observed in HIV repertoires than in controls, and an antigen-experienced repertoire with only a slight naive shift after ART was suggested by the network structure. Inferences about post-ART repertoire changes were limited because no data were available on ART adherence, viral resistance or therapy changes. Owing to limited PBMC availability, only the TCR beta chain was sequenced, without alpha chain pairing.

To be included, a participant needed at least one PBMC sample from before ART initiation plus at least two post-ART samples. All participants with HIV were treated in the United States of America. Before DNA extraction, cryopreserved samples of roughly 0.95-10 million PBMC were thawed and washed. At the time of the earliest PBMC sample, participants with HIV were aged between about 20 and 54 years. PBMC samples were contributed by each participant from 1-4 timepoints before ART initiation and 2-8 timepoints after ART initiation, with a median of 7 samples. Serial HIV viral load, CD4+ T-cell count, ART history and demographic data were obtained for every participant. Using a Qiagen kit on a QIAcube, genomic DNA was extracted from unsorted PBMC, with samples processed in batches of 12. On this clone: The specificity of this receptor is unknown. The record has no base qualities; no much larger clone is one base away.

The immunoSEQ hsTCRB v3.0 assay was used at survey level resolution to sequence the TRB variable region. The targeted TRB sequencing depth was about 40,000-50,000 T-cell genomes per sample. TRB libraries were pooled and sequenced on an Illumina MiSeq using a v3 150-cycle kit. The published analysis was carried out like this. Repertoire analysis was run in R within a reproducible Nextflow workflow that covered QC, data transformation and analysis. LymphoSeq2, an R package for AIRR-Seq data exploration, was used to implement custom analyses. After excluding several samples that yielded fewer than 5000 total TRB sequences, approximately 180 HIV repertoires remained for analysis. Among the 190 or so HIV repertoires that were kept, under 60 were collected before ART initiation and some 130 were collected after ART initiation. Each repertoire was downsampled to 5000 TRB nucleotide sequences, and summary statistics were averaged across 100 downsampling iterations. TRB sequences were retained for analysis only if CDR3 regions of at least seven amino acids were present. Two measures captured diversity: a Shannon entropy-derived clonality score and the Gini coefficient. Repertoire networks linked the top 5000 CDR3 amino acid sequences whenever two sequences differed by an edit distance of one. For TRB CDR3 amino acid sequences, antigen specificity groups and MHC restriction were predicted with GLIPH2. To flag known CMV, EBV, HIV or tissue antigen associations, CDR3 amino acid sequences were matched against VDJdb and McPAS-TCR. Pre-ART, post-ART and control groups were compared with Wilcoxon signed-rank tests and Holm-Bonferroni correction. TCRdb holds this immuneACCESS table with in-frame rearrangements only. Some clones are missing; in checked studies, unresolved V genes explain under half, and the rest has no known cause. That table gives V, J and clone size, and the DNA gave D and trimming. The sample data list tens of thousands of clones, and roughly 88% of these were observed just once. The ten largest clones capture 5% to 6% of the sample.

The germline V gene provides CDR1 MNHNS and CDR2 SASEGT. V is reduced by 0 bases and J by 2 bases, leaving a spacing of 2 bases between them. The cysteine opens and the phenylalanine closes a CDR3 of 13 amino acids. Left in the record is the CDR3 DNA by itself, 39 bases read in frame from the first base. This specimen consisted of unsorted PBMCs, obtained around 4.5 years after starting antiretroviral therapy. The sequence is built from TRBV6-1 and TRBJ1-5, with no confidently assigned D gene. The TCR originated in a man aged 25 to 40 with HIV. The bases are TGTGCCAGCAGTGAAGCTGGCAATCAGCCCCAGCATTTT. It is translated as CASSEAGNQPQHF.